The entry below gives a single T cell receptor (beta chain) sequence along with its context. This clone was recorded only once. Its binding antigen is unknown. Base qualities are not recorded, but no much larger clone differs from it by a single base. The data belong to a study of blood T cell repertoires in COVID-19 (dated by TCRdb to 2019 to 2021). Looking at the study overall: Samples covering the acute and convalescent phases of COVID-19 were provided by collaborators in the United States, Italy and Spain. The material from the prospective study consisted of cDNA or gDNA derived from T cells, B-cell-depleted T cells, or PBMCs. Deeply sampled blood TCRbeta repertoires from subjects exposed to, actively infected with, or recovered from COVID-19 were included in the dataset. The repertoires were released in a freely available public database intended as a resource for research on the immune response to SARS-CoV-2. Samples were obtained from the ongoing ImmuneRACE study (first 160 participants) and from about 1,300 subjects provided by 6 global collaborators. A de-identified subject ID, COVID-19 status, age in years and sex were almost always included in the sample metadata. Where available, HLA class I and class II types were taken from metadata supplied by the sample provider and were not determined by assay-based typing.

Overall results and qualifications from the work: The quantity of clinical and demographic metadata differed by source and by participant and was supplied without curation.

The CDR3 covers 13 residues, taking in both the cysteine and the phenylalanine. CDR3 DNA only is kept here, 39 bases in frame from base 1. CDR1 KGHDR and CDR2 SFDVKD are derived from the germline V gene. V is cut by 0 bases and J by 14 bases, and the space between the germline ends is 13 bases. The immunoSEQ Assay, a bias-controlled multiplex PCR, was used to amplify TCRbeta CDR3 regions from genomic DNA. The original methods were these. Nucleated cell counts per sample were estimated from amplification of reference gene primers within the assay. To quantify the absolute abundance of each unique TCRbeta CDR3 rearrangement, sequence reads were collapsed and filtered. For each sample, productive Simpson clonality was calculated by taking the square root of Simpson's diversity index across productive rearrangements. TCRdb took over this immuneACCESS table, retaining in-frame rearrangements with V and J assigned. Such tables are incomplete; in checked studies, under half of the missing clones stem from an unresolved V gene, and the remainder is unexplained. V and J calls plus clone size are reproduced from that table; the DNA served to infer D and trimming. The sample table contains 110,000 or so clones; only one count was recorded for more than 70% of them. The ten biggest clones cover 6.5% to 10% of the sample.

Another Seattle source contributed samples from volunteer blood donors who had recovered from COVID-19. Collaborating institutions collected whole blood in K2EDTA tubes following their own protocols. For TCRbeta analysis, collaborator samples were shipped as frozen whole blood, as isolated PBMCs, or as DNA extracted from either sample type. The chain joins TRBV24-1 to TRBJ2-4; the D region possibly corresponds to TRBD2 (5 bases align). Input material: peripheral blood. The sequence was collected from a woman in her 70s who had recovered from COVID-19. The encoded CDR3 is CATSDLQTGRKYF. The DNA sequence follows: TGTGCCACCAGTGATTTGCAAACGGGGAGAAAGTACTTC.